This T cell receptor (beta chain) was captured by sequencing in a study of cytomegalovirus exposure and HLA in healthy donors. Study-level information: The 90 to 150 validation repertoires, a later analysis reported, used the same platform as the roughly 700 repertoires from the first cohort.

The sample holds one count of this clone. The antigen is unknown. CDR1 and CDR2 from the germline V gene are SNHLY and FYNNEI. Unmatched junction bases numbered 5, after V lost 8 bases and J lost 6 bases. The CDR3 has 13 residues. Study-level points and caveats: Cytomegalovirus association was assigned to more than 150 TCR beta chains.

Sequencing was performed with immunoSEQ multiplex PCR; in TCRdb, only in-frame clones are kept and a portion is missing. The table lists 150,000 to 200,000 clones, approximately 81% of them singletons. Donors were drawn from the 120-subject validation cohort, separate from the approximately 680-subject first cohort. Sequences were obtained from PBMCs. The sequence came from a young man in good health and CMV-seropositive. V gene TRBV2 combines with J gene TRBJ1-3; 9 nucleotides agree with TRBD1. CDR3 residues: CASLGDRENTIYF. CDR3 nucleotides: TGTGCCAGCCTAGGGGACAGGGAAAACACCATATATTTT.